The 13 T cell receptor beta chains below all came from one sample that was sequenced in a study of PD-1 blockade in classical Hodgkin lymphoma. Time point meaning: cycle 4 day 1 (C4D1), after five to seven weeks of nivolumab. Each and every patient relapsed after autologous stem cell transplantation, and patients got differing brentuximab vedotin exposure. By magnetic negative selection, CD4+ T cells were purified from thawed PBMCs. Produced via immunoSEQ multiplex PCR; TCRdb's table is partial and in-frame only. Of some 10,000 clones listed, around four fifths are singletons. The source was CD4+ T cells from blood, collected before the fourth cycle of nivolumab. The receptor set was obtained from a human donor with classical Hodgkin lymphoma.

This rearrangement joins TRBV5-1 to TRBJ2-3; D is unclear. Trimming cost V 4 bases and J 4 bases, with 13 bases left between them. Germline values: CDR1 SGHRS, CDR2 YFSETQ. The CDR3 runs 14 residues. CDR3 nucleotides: TGCGCCAGCAGCCAGTCCGAAGGTGCAGATACGCAGTATTTT. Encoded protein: CASSQSEGADTQYF.

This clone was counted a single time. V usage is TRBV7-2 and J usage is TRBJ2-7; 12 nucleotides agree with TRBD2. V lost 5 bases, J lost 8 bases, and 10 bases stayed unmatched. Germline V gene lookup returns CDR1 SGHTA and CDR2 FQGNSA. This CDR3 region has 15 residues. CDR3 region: CASSPILAGGQKQYF. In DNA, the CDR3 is TGTGCCAGCAGCCCCATTCTAGCGGGGGGGCAAAAGCAGTACTTC.

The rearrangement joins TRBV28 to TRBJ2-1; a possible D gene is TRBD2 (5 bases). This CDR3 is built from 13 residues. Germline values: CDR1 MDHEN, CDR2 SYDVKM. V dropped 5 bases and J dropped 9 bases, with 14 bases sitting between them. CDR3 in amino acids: CASSRSSRGEQFF. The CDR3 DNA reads TGTGCCAGCAGTCGTAGTAGCCGGGGTGAGCAGTTCTTC.

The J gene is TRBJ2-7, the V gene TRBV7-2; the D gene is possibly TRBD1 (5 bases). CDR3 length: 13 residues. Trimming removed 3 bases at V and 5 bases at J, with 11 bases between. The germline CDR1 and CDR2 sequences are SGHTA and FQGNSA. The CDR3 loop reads CASSFVGANEQYF. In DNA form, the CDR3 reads TGTGCCAGCAGCTTCGTTGGGGCGAACGAGCAGTACTTC.

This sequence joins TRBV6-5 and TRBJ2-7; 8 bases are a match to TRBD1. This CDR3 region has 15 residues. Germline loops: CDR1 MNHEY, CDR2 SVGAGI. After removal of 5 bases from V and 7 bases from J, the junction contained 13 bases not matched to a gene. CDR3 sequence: CASSSDRQGMGEQYF. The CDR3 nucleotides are TGTGCCAGCAGTAGCGATCGACAGGGGATGGGGGAGCAGTACTTC.

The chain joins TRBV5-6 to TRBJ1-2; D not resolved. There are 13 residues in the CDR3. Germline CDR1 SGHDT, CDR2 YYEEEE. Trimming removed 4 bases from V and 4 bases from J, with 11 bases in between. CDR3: CASSGANVYGYTF. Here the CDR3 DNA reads TGTGCCAGCAGCGGTGCCAATGTCTATGGCTACACCTTC.

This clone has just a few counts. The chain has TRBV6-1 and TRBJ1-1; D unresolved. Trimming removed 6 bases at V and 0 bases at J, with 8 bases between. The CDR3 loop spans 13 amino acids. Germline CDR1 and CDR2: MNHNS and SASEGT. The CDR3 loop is CASRADMNTEAFF. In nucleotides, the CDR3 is TGTGCCAGCAGAGCAGACATGAACACTGAAGCTTTCTTT.

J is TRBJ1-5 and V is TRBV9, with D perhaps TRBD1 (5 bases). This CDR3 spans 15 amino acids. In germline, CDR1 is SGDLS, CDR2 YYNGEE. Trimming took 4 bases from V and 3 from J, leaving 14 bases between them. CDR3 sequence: CASSPQGNLNQPQHF. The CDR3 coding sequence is TGTGCCAGCAGCCCCCAGGGTAACCTCAATCAGCCCCAGCATTTT.

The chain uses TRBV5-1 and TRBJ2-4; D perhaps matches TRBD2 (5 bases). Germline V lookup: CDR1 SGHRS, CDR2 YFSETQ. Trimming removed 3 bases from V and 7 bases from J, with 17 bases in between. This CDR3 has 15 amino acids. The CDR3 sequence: CASSYGVEVGNIQYF. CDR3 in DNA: TGCGCCAGCAGCTACGGGGTGGAAGTGGGCAACATTCAGTACTTC.

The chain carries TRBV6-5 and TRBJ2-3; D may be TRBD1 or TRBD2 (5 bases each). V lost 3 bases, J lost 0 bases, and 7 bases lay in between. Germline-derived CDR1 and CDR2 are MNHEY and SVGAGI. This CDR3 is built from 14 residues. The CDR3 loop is CASSYRDSTDTQYF. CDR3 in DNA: TGTGCCAGCAGTTATCGGGACAGCACAGATACGCAGTATTTT.

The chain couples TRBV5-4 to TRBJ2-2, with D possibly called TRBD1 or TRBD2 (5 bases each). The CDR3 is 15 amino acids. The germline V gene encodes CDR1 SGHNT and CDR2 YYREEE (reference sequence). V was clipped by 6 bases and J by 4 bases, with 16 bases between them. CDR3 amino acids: CASTFLVGGTGELFF. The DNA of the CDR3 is TGTGCCAGCACCTTTTTGGTTGGGGGCACCGGGGAGCTGTTTTTT.

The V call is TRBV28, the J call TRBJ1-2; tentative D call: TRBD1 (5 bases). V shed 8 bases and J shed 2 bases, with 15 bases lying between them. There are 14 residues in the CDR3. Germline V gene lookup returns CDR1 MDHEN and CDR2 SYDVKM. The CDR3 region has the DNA TGTGCCAGCGGGGGATTCGGCAGGAACTATGGCTACACCTTC. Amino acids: CASGGFGRNYGYTF.

CDR3 loop: CASSLGMGGAKNIQYF. The CDR3 coding sequence is TGTGCCAGCAGTTTAGGGATGGGAGGGGCCAAAAACATTCAGTACTTC. The chain uses TRBV27 and TRBJ2-4, with 7 bases that match TRBD2. V lost 2 bases to trimming and J lost 1 base; unmatched junction nucleotides: 5. CDR3 length: 16 amino acids. Looked up from germline, CDR1 is MNHEY and CDR2 is SMNVEV (reference sequence).